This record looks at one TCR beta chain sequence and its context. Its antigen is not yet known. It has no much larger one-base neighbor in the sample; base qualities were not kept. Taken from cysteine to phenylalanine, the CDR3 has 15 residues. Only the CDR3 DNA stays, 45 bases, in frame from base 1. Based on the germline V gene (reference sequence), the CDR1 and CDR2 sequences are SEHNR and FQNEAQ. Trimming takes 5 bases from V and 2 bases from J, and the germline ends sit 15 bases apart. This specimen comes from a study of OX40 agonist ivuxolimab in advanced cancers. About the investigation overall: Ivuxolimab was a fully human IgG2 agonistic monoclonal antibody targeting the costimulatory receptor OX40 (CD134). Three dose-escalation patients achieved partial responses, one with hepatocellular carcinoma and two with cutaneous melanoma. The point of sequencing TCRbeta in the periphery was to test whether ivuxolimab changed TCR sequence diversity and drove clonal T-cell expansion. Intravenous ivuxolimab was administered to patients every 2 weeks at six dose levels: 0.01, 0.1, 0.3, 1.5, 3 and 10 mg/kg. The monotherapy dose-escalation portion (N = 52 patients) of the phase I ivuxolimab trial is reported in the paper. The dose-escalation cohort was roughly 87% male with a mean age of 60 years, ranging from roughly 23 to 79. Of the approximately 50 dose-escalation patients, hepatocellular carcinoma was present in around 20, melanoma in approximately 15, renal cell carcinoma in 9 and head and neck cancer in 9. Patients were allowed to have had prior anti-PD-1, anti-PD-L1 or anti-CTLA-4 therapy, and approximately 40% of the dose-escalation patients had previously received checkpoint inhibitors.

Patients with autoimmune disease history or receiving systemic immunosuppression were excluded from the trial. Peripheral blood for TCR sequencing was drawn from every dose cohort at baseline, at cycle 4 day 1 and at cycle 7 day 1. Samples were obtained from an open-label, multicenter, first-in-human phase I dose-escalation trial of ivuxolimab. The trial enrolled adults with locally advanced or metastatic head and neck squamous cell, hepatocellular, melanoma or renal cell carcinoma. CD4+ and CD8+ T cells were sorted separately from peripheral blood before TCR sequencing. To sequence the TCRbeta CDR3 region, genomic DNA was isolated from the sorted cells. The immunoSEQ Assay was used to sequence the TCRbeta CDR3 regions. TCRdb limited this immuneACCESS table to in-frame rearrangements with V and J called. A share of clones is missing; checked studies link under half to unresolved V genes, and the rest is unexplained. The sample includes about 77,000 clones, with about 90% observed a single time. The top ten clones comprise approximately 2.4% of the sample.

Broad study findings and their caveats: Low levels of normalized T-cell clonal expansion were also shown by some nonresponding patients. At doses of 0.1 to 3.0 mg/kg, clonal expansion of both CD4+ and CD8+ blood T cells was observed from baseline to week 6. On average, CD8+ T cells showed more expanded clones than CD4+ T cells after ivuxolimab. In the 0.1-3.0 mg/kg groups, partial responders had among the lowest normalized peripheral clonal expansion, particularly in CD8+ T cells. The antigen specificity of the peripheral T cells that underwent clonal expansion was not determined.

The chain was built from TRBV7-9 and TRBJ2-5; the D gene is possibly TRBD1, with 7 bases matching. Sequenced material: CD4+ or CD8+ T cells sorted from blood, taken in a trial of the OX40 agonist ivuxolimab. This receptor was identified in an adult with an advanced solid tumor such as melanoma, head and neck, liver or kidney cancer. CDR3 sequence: CASSLGGGGQETQYF. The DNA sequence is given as TGTGCCAGCAGCCTAGGAGGGGGCGGACAAGAGACCCAGTACTTC.